Listed here are 10 T cell receptor beta chains from one sample, sequenced in a study of radiation and T cells in renal cell carcinoma. The protocol was immunoSEQ multiplex PCR, while the TCRdb copy is restricted to in-frame clones and leaves out a portion. Of 140,000 or so clones listed, around nine tenths are singletons. The time point here: baseline pretreatment blood. Treatment reported: 15 Gy SBRT to primary tumor, nephrectomy 4 weeks later. Specimen: blood, collected from a patient whose treatment included radiotherapy and nephrectomy. The source is a woman between 45 and 65 years old with renal cell carcinoma.

About this clone: Other DNA sequences within the sample encode an identical CDR3. This chain uses TRBV7-9 with TRBJ1-1; no clear D gene. The CDR3 has 13 residues. Germline-derived CDR1 and CDR2 are SEHNR and FQNEAQ (reference sequence). The V end lost 6 bases, the J end lost 1 base, and 9 bases lay between the germline ends. The CDR3 reads CASSTQENTEAFF. In DNA, the CDR3 is TGTGCCAGCAGTACTCAGGAGAACACTGAAGCTTTCTTT.

This chain links TRBV7-9 with TRBJ2-7, with TRBD1 identical over 8 bases. CDR1 is SEHNR and CDR2 is FQNEAQ in the germline V gene (reference sequence). Unmatched junction bases numbered 7, after V lost 2 bases and J lost 7 bases. The CDR3 extends over 14 amino acids. The CDR3 protein is CASSLSGTGREQYF. In DNA, the CDR3 is TGTGCCAGCAGCTTATCCGGGACAGGAAGAGAGCAGTACTTC. The whole variable domain, remainder taken from reference TRBV7-9 and TRBJ2-7, is DTGVSQNPRHKITKRGQNVTFRCDPISEHNRLYWYRQTLGQGPEFLTYFQNEAQLEKSRLLSDRFSAERPKGSFSTLEIQRTEQGDSAMYLCASSLSGTGREQYFGPGTRLTVT.

This chain links TRBV5-1 with TRBJ1-1, with 8 bases aligning to TRBD1. The CDR3 is made up of 13 amino acids. Looked up from germline, CDR1 is SGHRS and CDR2 is YFSETQ. V gave up 5 bases and J gave up 6 bases; unmatched junction bases: 6. CDR3 DNA sequence: TGCGCCAGCAGTTTGCAGGGGGCCGCTGAAGCTTTCTTT. It encodes CASSLQGAAEAFF.

V is TRBV7-2 and J is TRBJ2-1; tentative D call: TRBD2 (5 bases). Germline CDR1 is SGHTA and CDR2 is FQGNSA. The CDR3 covers 15 residues. V lost 1 base and J 8 bases, leaving 15 bases between the germline ends. CDR3 DNA: TGTGCCAGCAGCTTAGAAGGGAGTCGTTTCGATGAGCAGTTCTTC. Translated: CASSLEGSRFDEQFF.

This clone occurred once. The chain links TRBV4-2 to TRBJ1-4, with 9 bases fitting TRBD1. J lost 4 bases, V lost 1 base, and 1 base had no gene match. The CDR3 extends over 15 amino acids. Germline V gene data show CDR1 as LGHNA and CDR2 as YNFKEQ. CDR3 in DNA: TGTGCCAGCAGCCAAGTGACAGGGGGTAATGAAAAACTGTTTTTT. Its protein is CASSQVTGGNEKLFF.

The gene calls are TRBV4-1 and TRBJ2-2; TRBD2 aligns across 10 bases. The V gene end was trimmed by 0 bases and the J gene end by 1 base; junction bases not matched to a gene: 11. This CDR3 is 20 amino acids long. Germline V gives CDR1 MGHRA, CDR2 YSYEKL. The DNA for the CDR3 is TGCGCCAGCAGCCAAGATCCTAGCGGGGGTCCCCTTATGAACACCGGGGAGCTGTTTTTT. Amino acid sequence: CASSQDPSGGPLMNTGELFF.

The J gene is TRBJ2-3, the V gene TRBV29-1; TRBD1 is a possible D gene (5 bases). Between the trimmed V and J ends, which lost 3 bases and 3 bases, there was a span of 10 bases. The CDR3 spans 13 residues. Looked up from germline, CDR1 is SQVTM and CDR2 is ANQGSEA. The CDR3: CSVDFQGTDTQYF. The CDR3 coding sequence is TGCAGCGTTGATTTTCAGGGAACAGATACGCAGTATTTT.

The V gene is TRBV9, the J gene TRBJ1-2, with TRBD1 matching over 8 bases. The CDR3 has 15 amino acids. Per the germline V gene, CDR1 is SGDLS and CDR2 is YYNGEE. Trimming took 2 bases from V and 7 from J; bases not matched to a gene: 10. This CDR3 reads CASSVNPGTGVGYTF. The DNA of the CDR3 is TGTGCCAGCAGCGTTAACCCCGGGACAGGCGTTGGCTACACCTTC.

The rearrangement uses TRBV29-1 and TRBJ1-2, with D tentatively TRBD1 (5 bases). The CDR3 runs 14 residues. CDR1 is SQVTM, CDR2 ANQGSEA, per germline. V was clipped by 5 bases and J by 8 bases, with 21 bases between them. The CDR3 loop is CSVSVSGGTGGYTF. The CDR3 DNA follows: TGCAGCGTTTCAGTTTCTGGGGGGACGGGCGGCTACACCTTC.

This chain links TRBV7-2 with TRBJ1-5; no clear D. Germline CDR1 reads SGHTA; CDR2 reads FQGNSA. V lost 2 bases and J 7 bases, leaving 18 bases between the germline ends. The CDR3 is made up of 16 amino acids. The CDR3 here is CASSLFFGPEGQPQHF. In nucleotides, the CDR3 is TGTGCCAGCAGCTTATTTTTCGGGCCCGAGGGACAGCCCCAGCATTTT. The full variable domain, with the rest looked up from reference TRBV7-2 and TRBJ1-5, is GAGVSQSPSNKVTEKGKDVELRCDPISGHTALYWYRQSLGQGLEFLIYFQGNSAPDKSGLPSDRFSAERTGGSVSTLTIQRTQQEDSAVYLCASSLFFGPEGQPQHFGDGTRLSIL.